Listed here are 5 T cell receptor beta chains from one sample, sequenced in a study of T cell responses to AZD1222 COVID-19 vaccine. Profiling relied on immunoSEQ multiplex PCR, and the TCRdb table lists in-frame clones only, not all of them. Of 250,000 to 300,000 clones in the sample, approximately 94% are singletons; the top ten hold less than 0.6%. The source material was peripheral blood, sampled 28 days after the second AZD1222 dose. The receptors stem from an adult who received the AZD1222 COVID-19 vaccine.

The CDR3 bases are TGTGCCAGCAGTTCACAGGGTGGTCAGCCCCAGCATTTT. This gives the protein CASSSQGGQPQHF. The V and J genes are TRBV12-3 or TRBV12-4 and TRBJ1-5; D might be TRBD1 (6 bases). The CDR3 has 13 amino acids. The V gene lost 4 bases and the J gene lost 6 bases, with 10 bases spanning the gap.

The chain employs TRBV20-1 and TRBJ2-7; tentative D call: TRBD2 (5 bases). This CDR3 has 11 amino acids. Trimming cost V 3 bases and J 6 bases, with 9 bases left between them. Germline CDR1 DFQATT, CDR2 SNEGSKA (reference sequence). CDR3 amino acids: CSARSGFEQYF. CDR3 sequence (DNA): TGCAGTGCTAGGTCGGGGTTCGAGCAGTACTTC.

This rearrangement joins TRBV5-4 to TRBJ1-1; D unresolved. The CDR3 length is 13 residues. Trimming took 2 bases from V and 5 from J, leaving 10 bases between them. Per the germline V gene, CDR1 is SGHNT and CDR2 is YYREEE (reference sequence). The CDR3 loop is CASSFSRLTEAFF. CDR3 DNA sequence: TGTGCCAGCAGCTTCTCAAGGTTAACTGAAGCTTTCTTT.

Only one count was recorded for this clone. This rearrangement joins TRBV7-6 to TRBJ1-2; D is possibly TRBD1 (5 bases). CDR3 length equals 15 residues. CDR1 and CDR2 (germline): SGHVS, FNYEAQ. The V and J ends lost 5 bases and 8 bases respectively, with 21 bases between them. The CDR3 DNA reads as TGTGCCAGCAGCCCCGGCGCAGGGCTATTTGCCGGCTACACCTTC. It translates to CASSPGAGLFAGYTF.

The CDR3 region has the DNA TGTGCCACCAGCAGAGATAGCGGTCTATCTGGCTACACCTTC. This sequence encodes CATSRDSGLSGYTF. This chain uses TRBV15 with TRBJ1-2, with D hard to call. Germline-derived CDR1 and CDR2 are LNHNV and YYDKDF (reference sequence). Trimming stripped 0 bases from V and 7 bases from J, with 12 bases between. The CDR3 totals 14 residues.